This TCR beta chain appears in the sequencing data of a study of identical twins. V lost 9 bases to trimming and J lost 8 bases; unmatched junction nucleotides: 13. Germline CDR1 LGHNA, CDR2 YNFKEQ. The CDR3 length is 15 residues. TCRdb re-derived calls from the 5' RACE reads in MiXCR, one entry per CDR3 protein. In the table there are hundreds of thousands of distinct CDR3 sequences, 12% of which are singletons. This clonotype was seen more than once but under ten times. Its antigen remains unidentified. Study-level results: Beta out-of-frame sequences showed weaker excess twin sharing. Abundant beta clonotypes from cord blood had fewer insertions, unlike memory repertoires, which showed none.

The same sample was also studied in work on yellow fever vaccine responses in identical twins. As that report states: Among the twins, the vaccine T cell response reportedly seemed partly convergent and partly personalized.

The sequencing input was PBMCs. V usage is TRBV4-2 and J usage is TRBJ1-6; 7 positions match TRBD1. The TCR was taken from a woman younger than 35 in good health. The CDR3 here is CASTPGAGGYSPLHF. The CDR3 DNA sequence: TGTGCCAGTACGCCGGGCGCAGGGGGTTATTCACCCCTCCACTTT.